This T cell receptor (beta chain) appears in the sequencing data of a study of blood T cell repertoires in COVID-19. J was trimmed by 2 bases and V by 3 bases; bases with no gene match: 4. CDR1 is SGHAT and CDR2 is FQNNGV in the germline V gene. CDR3 size: 16 residues. The assay was immunoSEQ multiplex PCR, and TCRdb's table has in-frame clones only and misses some. Of about 210,000 clones listed, approximately 84% were seen once; the top ten hold 6% to 8.5%. Sequenced input: peripheral blood. The rearrangement uses TRBV11-2 and TRBJ1-5, with 10 nucleotides matching TRBD1. This sequence was found in a woman aged 50 to 60 with active or convalescent COVID-19. In nucleotides, the CDR3 is TGTGCCAGCAGCTTCGCCGGGACAGGGGGCAATCAGCCCCAGCATTTT. It codes for CASSFAGTGGNQPQHF.